The 2 T cell receptor beta chains reported below all come from one sample, sequenced in a study of T cell responses to AZD1222 COVID-19 vaccine. Sequencing was performed with immunoSEQ multiplex PCR; in TCRdb, only in-frame clones are kept and a portion is missing. The repertoire has 150,000 or so clones, roughly nine tenths of them found once; the top ten carry about 1.5%. Sequenced here: peripheral blood, sampled on day 0 of AZD1222 vaccination. The source is an adult in good health.

The chain joins TRBV20-1 to TRBJ1-2; TRBD1 is a possible D gene (6 bases). V was pared by 3 bases and J by 6 bases, with 17 bases between. Germline CDR1 reads DFQATT; CDR2 reads SNEGSKA (reference sequence). The CDR3 consists of 14 residues. The CDR3 is CSASPGQSVDGYTF. The CDR3 DNA sequence: TGCAGTGCTAGTCCGGGACAATCGGTCGATGGCTACACCTTC.

This chain joins TRBV24-1 and TRBJ1-1, with a tentative D call TRBD1 (6 bases). V was trimmed by 0 bases and J by 5 bases, leaving 18 bases between them. Germline values: CDR1 KGHDR, CDR2 SFDVKD. CDR3 length: 17 amino acids. CDR3 in DNA: TGTGCCACCAGTGATTTGCTCTGTTTCGGGACAATAACTGAAGCTTTCTTT. Amino acids: CATSDLLCFGTITEAFF.